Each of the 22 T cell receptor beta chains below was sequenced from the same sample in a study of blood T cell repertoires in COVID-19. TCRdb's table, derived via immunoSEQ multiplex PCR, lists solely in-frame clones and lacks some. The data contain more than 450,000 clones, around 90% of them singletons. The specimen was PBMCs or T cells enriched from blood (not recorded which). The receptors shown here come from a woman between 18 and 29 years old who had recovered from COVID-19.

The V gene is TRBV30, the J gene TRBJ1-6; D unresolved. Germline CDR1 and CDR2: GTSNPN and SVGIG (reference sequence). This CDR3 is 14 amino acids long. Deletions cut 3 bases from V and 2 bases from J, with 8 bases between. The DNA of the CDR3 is TGTGCCTGGAGCATAGGAGCCTATAATTCACCCCTCCACTTT. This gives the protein CAWSIGAYNSPLHF. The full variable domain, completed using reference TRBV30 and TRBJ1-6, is SQTIHQWPATLVQPVGSPLSLECTVEGTSNPNLYWYRQAAGRGLQLLFYSVGIGQISSEVPQNLSASRPQDRQFILSSKKLLLSDSGFYLCAWSIGAYNSPLHFGNGTRLTVT.

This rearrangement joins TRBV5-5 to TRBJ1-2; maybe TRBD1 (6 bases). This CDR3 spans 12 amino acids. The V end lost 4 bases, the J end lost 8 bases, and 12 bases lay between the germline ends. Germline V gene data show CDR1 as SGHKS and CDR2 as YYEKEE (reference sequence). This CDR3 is CASSKAGEGYTF. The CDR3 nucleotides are TGTGCCAGCAGCAAGGCAGGGGAGGGCTACACCTTC.

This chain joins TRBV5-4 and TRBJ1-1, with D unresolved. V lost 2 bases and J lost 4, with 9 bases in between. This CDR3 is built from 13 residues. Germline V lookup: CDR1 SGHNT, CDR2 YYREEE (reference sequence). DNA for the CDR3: TGTGCCAGCAGCTTAAAAGGGAGCACTGAAGCTTTCTTT. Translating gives CASSLKGSTEAFF.

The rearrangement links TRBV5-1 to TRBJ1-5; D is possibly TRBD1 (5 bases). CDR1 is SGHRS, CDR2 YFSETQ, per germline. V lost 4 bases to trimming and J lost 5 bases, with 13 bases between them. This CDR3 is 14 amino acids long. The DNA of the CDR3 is TGCGCCAGCAGCCTGGGACCCGGGGATCAGCCCCAGCATTTT. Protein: CASSLGPGDQPQHF.

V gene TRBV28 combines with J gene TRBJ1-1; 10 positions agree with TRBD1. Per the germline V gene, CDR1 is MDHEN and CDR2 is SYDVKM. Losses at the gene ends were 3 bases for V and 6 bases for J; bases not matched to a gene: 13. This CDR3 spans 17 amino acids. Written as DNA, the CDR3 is TGTGCCAGCAGTTTCCTCTCATTGACAGGGGGCAGAGCTGAAGCTTTCTTT. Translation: CASSFLSLTGGRAEAFF.

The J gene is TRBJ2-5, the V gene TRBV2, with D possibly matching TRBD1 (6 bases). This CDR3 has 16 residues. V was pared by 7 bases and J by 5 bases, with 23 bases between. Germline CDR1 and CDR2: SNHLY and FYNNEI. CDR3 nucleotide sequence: TGTGCCAGCAAAGAGAGGGGCGTAGGTAGGGGGGAGACCCAGTACTTC. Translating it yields CASKERGVGRGETQYF.

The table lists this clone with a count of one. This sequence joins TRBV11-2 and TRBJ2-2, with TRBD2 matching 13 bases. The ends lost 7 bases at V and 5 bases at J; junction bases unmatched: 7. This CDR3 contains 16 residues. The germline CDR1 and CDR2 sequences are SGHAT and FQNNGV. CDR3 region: CASTLLAGGQTGELFF. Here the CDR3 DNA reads TGTGCCAGCACCCTACTAGCGGGGGGGCAGACCGGGGAGCTGTTTTTT.

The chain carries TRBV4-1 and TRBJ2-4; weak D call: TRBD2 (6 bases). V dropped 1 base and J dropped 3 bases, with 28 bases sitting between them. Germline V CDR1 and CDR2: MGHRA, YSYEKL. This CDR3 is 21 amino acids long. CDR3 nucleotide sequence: TGCGCCAGCAGCCAAGGAGGGCCCGGGGCGCAAAGTAGCGGCGTCAAAAACATTCAGTACTTC. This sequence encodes CASSQGGPGAQSSGVKNIQYF.

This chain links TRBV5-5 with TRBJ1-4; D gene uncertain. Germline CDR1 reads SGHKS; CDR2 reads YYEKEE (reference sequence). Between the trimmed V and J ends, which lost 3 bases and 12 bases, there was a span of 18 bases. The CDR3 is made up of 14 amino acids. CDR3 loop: CASSSLPTLGELFF. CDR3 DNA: TGTGCCAGCAGCTCCCTTCCCACATTGGGAGAACTGTTTTTT.

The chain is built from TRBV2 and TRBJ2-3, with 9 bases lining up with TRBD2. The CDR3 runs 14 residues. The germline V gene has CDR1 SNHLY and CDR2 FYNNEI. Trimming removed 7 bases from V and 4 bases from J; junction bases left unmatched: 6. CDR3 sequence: CASTSGTRADTQYF. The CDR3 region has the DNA TGTGCCAGCACTAGCGGGACTAGGGCAGATACGCAGTATTTT.

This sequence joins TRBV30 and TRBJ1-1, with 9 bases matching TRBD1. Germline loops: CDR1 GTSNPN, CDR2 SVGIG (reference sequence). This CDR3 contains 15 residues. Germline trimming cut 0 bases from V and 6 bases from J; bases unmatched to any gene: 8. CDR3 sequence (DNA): TGTGCCTGGAGTGTAAGGGGGACAGGGTTCTCTGAAGCTTTCTTT. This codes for CAWSVRGTGFSEAFF.

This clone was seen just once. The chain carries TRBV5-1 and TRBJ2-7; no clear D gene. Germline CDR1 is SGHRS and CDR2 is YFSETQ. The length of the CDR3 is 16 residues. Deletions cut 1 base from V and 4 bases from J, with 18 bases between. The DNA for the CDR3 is TGCGCCAGCAGCTTGATATCGGAGACTTCCGGGTACGAGCAGTACTTC. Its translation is CASSLISETSGYEQYF.

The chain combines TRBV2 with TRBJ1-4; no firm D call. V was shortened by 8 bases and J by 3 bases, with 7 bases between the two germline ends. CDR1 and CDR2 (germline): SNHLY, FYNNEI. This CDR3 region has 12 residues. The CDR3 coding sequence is TGTGCCAGCTACAAAGCTAATGAAAAACTGTTTTTT. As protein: CASYKANEKLFF.

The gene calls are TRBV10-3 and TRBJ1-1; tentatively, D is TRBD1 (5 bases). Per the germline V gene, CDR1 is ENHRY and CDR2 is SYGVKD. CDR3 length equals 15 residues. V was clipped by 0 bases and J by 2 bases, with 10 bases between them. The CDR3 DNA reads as TGTGCCATCAGTGAGTCGGGAGGGGCTAACACTGAAGCTTTCTTT. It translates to CAISESGGANTEAFF.

CDR3 nucleotides: TGTGCCAGCAGCTTGGGAGGGAACACTGAAGCTTTCTTT. Its translation: CASSLGGNTEAFF. V and J are TRBV13 and TRBJ1-1; D not certain. CDR3 size: 13 residues. CDR1 is PRHDT, CDR2 FYEKMQ, per germline (reference sequence). V was cut by 3 bases and J by 1 base, with 6 bases left in between.

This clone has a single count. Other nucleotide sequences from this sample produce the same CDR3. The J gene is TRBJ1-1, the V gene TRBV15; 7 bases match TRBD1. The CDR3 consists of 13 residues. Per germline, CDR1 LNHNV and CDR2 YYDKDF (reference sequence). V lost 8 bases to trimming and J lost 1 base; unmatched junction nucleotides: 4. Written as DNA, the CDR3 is TGTGCCACCTCCCGGGACAGGAACACTGAAGCTTTCTTT. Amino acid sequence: CATSRDRNTEAFF.

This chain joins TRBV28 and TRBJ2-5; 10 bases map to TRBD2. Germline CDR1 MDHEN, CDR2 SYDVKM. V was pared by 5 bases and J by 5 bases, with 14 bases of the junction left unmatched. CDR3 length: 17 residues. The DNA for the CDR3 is TGTGCCAGCAGTCCCCCCCAAGCGGGGGGGCCCCAGGAGACCCAGTACTTC. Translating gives CASSPPQAGGPQETQYF.

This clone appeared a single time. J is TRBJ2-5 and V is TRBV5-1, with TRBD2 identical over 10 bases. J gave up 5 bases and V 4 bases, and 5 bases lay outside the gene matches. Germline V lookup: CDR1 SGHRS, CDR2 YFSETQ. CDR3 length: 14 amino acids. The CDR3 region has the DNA TGCGCCAGCAGCCAGCGGGGGGGCCGCGAGACCCAGTACTTC. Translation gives CASSQRGGRETQYF.

The CDR3 bases are TGTGCCAGCAGCTTAGTACCAGGGATCGAGCAGTACTTC. Translating gives CASSLVPGIEQYF. The chain couples TRBV7-2 to TRBJ2-7; possibly TRBD1 for D (5 bases). CDR1 is SGHTA and CDR2 is FQGNSA in the germline V gene. This CDR3 comprises 13 residues. V gave up 1 base and J gave up 6 bases, with 10 bases separating them. Together with reference TRBV7-2 and TRBJ2-7, the CDR3 gives the full variable domain: GAGVSQSPSNKVTEKGKDVELRCDPISGHTALYWYRQSLGQGLEFLIYFQGNSAPDKSGLPSDRFSAERTGGSVSTLTIQRTQQEDSAVYLCASSLVPGIEQYFGPGTRLTVT.

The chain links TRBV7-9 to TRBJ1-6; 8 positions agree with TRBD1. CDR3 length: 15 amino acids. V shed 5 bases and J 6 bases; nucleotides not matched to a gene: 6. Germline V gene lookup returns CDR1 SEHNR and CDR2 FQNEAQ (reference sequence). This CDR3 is CASSPPGQGNSPLHF. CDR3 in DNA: TGTGCCAGCAGCCCCCCCGGACAGGGTAATTCACCCCTCCACTTT. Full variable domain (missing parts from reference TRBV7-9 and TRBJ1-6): DTGVSQNPRHKITKRGQNVTFRCDPISEHNRLYWYRQTLGQGPEFLTYFQNEAQLEKSRLLSDRFSAERPKGSFSTLEIQRTEQGDSAMYLCASSPPGQGNSPLHFGNGTRLTVT.

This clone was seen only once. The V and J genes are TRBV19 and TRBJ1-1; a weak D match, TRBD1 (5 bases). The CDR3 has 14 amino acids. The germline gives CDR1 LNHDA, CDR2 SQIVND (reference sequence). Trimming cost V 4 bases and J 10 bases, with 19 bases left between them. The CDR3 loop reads CASSSIGGSWGAFF. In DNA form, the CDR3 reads TGTGCCAGTAGTAGTATCGGGGGGAGCTGGGGAGCTTTCTTT.

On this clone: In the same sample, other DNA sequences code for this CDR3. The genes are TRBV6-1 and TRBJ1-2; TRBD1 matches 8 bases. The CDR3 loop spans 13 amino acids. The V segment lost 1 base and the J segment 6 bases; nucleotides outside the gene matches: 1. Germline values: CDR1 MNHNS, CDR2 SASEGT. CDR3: CASSEGTGNGYTF. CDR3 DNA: TGTGCCAGCAGTGAAGGGACAGGGAATGGCTACACCTTC.